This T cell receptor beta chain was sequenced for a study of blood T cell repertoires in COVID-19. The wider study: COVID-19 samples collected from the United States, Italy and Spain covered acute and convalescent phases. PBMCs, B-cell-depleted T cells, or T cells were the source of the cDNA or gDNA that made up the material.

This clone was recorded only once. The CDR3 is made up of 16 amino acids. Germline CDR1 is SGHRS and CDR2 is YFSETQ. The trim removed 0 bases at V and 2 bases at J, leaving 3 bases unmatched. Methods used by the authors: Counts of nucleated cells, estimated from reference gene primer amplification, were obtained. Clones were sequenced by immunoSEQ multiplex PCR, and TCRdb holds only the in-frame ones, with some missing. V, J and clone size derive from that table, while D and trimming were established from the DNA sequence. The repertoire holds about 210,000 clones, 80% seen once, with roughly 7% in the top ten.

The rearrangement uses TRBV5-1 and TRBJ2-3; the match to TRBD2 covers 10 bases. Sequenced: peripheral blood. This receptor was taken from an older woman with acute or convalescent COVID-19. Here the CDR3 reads CASSLGSGGYTDTQYF. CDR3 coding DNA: TGCGCCAGCAGCTTGGGTAGCGGGGGGTACACAGATACGCAGTATTTT.